This record covers a single TCR beta chain. This specimen comes from a study of blood T cell repertoires in COVID-19. Study as a whole: From T cells, B-cell-depleted T cells, or PBMCs came the material, which was cDNA or gDNA.

Here immunoSEQ multiplex PCR was the method, and the copy in TCRdb shows in-frame clones only, minus some. Of under 100,000 clones in the sample, over 80% were seen once. Trimming left V 4 bases short and J 1 base short, with 16 bases between. Germline V gives CDR1 KGHSH, CDR2 LQKENI. CDR3 length: 16 residues. Sample: peripheral blood. The source of this sequence is a woman in her seventies with active or convalescent COVID-19. This rearrangement joins TRBV18 to TRBJ1-1; a possible D gene is TRBD1 (5 bases). CDR3 nucleotides: TGTGCCAGCTCACGCTGGTTTGGAGGGGCGAACACTGAAGCTTTCTTT. Its translation is CASSRWFGGANTEAFF.